A single sample gave rise to the 25 T cell receptor beta chains below, sequenced in a study of T cell changes during pregnancy in multiple sclerosis. The protocol was immunoSEQ multiplex PCR, while the TCRdb copy is restricted to in-frame clones and leaves out a portion. The table includes over 70,000 clones, 85% to 95% detected once. This sample comprised peripheral blood, obtained in the first trimester of pregnancy. The receptors come from a female donor in good health, enrolled as a control in a pregnancy study.

J is TRBJ2-3 and V is TRBV9, with D unresolved. This CDR3 is 13 amino acids long. CDR1 is SGDLS and CDR2 is YYNGEE in the germline V gene. Trimming shortened V by 4 bases and J by 0 bases, and 6 bases separated the two germline ends. The DNA for the CDR3 is TGTGCCAGCAGCCGGAGTAGCACAGATACGCAGTATTTT. As protein: CASSRSSTDTQYF.

V usage is TRBV19 and J usage is TRBJ2-7, with D possibly TRBD2 on 5 matching bases. The V gene lost 8 bases and the J gene lost 2 bases, with 13 bases spanning the gap. Germline assignment: CDR1 LNHDA and CDR2 SQIVND (reference sequence). The CDR3 has 13 amino acids. CDR3 DNA sequence: TGTGCCAGTTCTAGGGAGTATACCTACGAGCAGTACTTC. It codes for CASSREYTYEQYF.

This clone was picked up one time. This rearrangement joins TRBV6-5 to TRBJ1-1; D is unclear. The CDR3 has 14 residues. Germline V gene sequence: CDR1 MNHEY, CDR2 SVGAGI. V was clipped by 1 base and J by 1 base, with 7 bases between them. CDR3 bases: TGTGCCAGCAGTTACTTTCCGGGGAACACTGAAGCTTTCTTT. Translated, it gives CASSYFPGNTEAFF.

V usage is TRBV18 and J usage is TRBJ1-5; maybe TRBD1 (5 bases). The V gene's germline CDR1 is KGHSH and CDR2 LQKENI. The germline V and J ends were trimmed by 2 bases and 4 bases, with 6 bases remaining between them. The CDR3 has 13 amino acids. The CDR3 sequence is CASSPDRNQPQHF. CDR3 coding DNA: TGTGCCAGCTCACCAGACAGAAATCAGCCCCAGCATTTT.

This chain links TRBV20-1 with TRBJ1-2; D is unresolved. Trimming removed 2 bases from V and 4 bases from J, with 5 bases in between. Germline values: CDR1 DFQATT, CDR2 SNEGSKA (reference sequence). This CDR3 is 11 amino acids long. The CDR3 loop is CSARNSYGYTF. The CDR3 region has the DNA TGCAGTGCTAGAAACAGCTATGGCTACACCTTC.

The rearrangement joins TRBV5-6 to TRBJ1-5, with a weak D call TRBD1 (6 bases). Germline V gene lookup returns CDR1 SGHDT and CDR2 YYEEEE. There are 15 residues in the CDR3. V was clipped by 4 bases and J by 0 bases, with 11 bases between them. The CDR3, as DNA: TGTGCCAGCAGCCGTTCGACAGGTAGCAATCAGCCCCAGCATTTT. This translates into CASSRSTGSNQPQHF.

The V and J genes are TRBV21-1 and TRBJ2-7; the table calls TRBD1, which could not be checked here. TRBV21-1 is given as a pseudogene. The CDR3 totals 16 residues. DNA of the CDR3: TGTGCCAGCAGCACCCTGGACAGGGCGGGATCCTACGAGCAGTACTTC. It codes for CASSTLDRAGSYEQYF.

The chain couples TRBV5-1 to TRBJ1-3, with 8 bases matching TRBD1. The CDR3 runs 15 residues. The germline CDR1 and CDR2 sequences are SGHRS and YFSETQ. V lost 0 bases and J lost 4; bases outside the gene matches: 3. Here the CDR3 reads CASSLGTGHGNTIYF. The CDR3 DNA reads TGCGCCAGCAGCTTGGGGACAGGGCACGGAAACACCATATATTTT.

In DNA, the CDR3 is TGTGCCAGCCGCCCCGGGGGTAGCTCCTACGAGCAGTACTTC. Translation gives CASRPGGSSYEQYF. This sequence joins TRBV28 and TRBJ2-7; TRBD2 might be the D (6 bases). Germline loops: CDR1 MDHEN, CDR2 SYDVKM. CDR3 length equals 14 residues. The V end was cut by 8 bases, the J end by 0 bases, with 14 bases between.

The DNA of the CDR3 is TGTGCCTGGAGACAAGGGGGGGATGAGCAGTTCTTC. Protein sequence: CAWRQGGDEQFF. The chain has TRBV30 and TRBJ2-1, with D maybe TRBD2 (7 bases). Per germline, CDR1 GTSNPN and CDR2 SVGIG (reference sequence). The CDR3 runs to 12 residues. Trimming took off 3 bases at V and 8 bases at J, with 11 bases between the two ends.

V usage is TRBV6-1 and J usage is TRBJ2-6; D ambiguous. Germline values: CDR1 MNHNS, CDR2 SASEGT. The CDR3 totals 13 residues. Deletions cut 7 bases from V and 0 bases from J, with 4 bases between. CDR3 DNA: TGTGCCAGCAAGAGCTCTGGGGCCAACGTCCTGACTTTC. Encoded protein: CASKSSGANVLTF.

The CDR3 coding sequence is TGCGCCAGCAGTACCCTGGGGGCTTATGGAAACACCATATATTTT. It encodes CASSTLGAYGNTIYF. The V gene is TRBV5-1, the J gene TRBJ1-3, with D perhaps TRBD1 (6 bases). V gave up 5 bases and J gave up 3 bases, with 15 bases separating them. The CDR3 sequence is 15 residues long. Germline CDR1 reads SGHRS; CDR2 reads YFSETQ.

This clone appeared a few times. The CDR3 loop is CASSKAPGQASYEQYF. CDR3 nucleotides: TGTGCCAGCAGCAAAGCCCCGGGACAGGCTTCCTACGAGCAGTACTTC. This chain connects TRBV11-1 to TRBJ2-7; 8 positions agree with TRBD1. The germline V gene encodes CDR1 SGHAT and CDR2 FQDESV (reference sequence). V dropped 5 bases and J dropped 1; count of bases not matched to a gene: 10. This CDR3 comprises 16 residues.

The chain has TRBV30 and TRBJ1-1; D gene ambiguous. The V gene's germline CDR1 is GTSNPN and CDR2 SVGIG (reference sequence). The CDR3 covers 13 residues. Trimming left V 5 bases short and J 0 bases short, with 10 bases between. DNA for the CDR3: TGTGCCTGGGGTGGAGGATTGAACACTGAAGCTTTCTTT. Translation: CAWGGGLNTEAFF.

The rearrangement joins TRBV7-8 to TRBJ1-5, with TRBD1 matching 9 bases. V lost 1 base, J lost 10 bases, and 8 bases stayed unmatched. This CDR3 comprises 15 residues. Per the germline V gene, CDR1 is SGHVS and CDR2 is FQNEAQ. CDR3 bases: TGTGCCAGCAGCTTAGGGGGGGACAGGGCTTATCCCCAGCATTTT. Protein product: CASSLGGDRAYPQHF.

The rearrangement links TRBV5-1 to TRBJ2-3; D is unclear. V dropped 4 bases and J dropped 2 bases, with 11 bases sitting between them. The germline gives CDR1 SGHRS, CDR2 YFSETQ. This CDR3 has 14 amino acids. CDR3 coding DNA: TGCGCCAGCAGCCCGCTAGGTATCACAGATACGCAGTATTTT. Translated: CASSPLGITDTQYF.

The chain recombines TRBV30 with TRBJ2-7, with 9 nucleotides matching TRBD1. Trimming cost V 8 bases and J 3 bases; bases outside gene matches: 5. Germline V gene sequence: CDR1 GTSNPN, CDR2 SVGIG (reference sequence). CDR3 length equals 12 residues. The chain's CDR3 is CAGGQGHYEQYF. CDR3 nucleotides: TGTGCCGGGGGACAGGGACACTACGAGCAGTACTTC.

The chain combines TRBV6-1 with TRBJ2-7; no definite D call. Trimming shortened V by 3 bases and J by 3 bases, and 15 bases separated the two germline ends. The CDR3 is 15 amino acids. CDR1 is MNHNS, CDR2 SASEGT, per germline. In DNA form, the CDR3 reads TGTGCCAGCAGTGATGGGCAGGTCGGTATCTACGAGCAGTACTTC. Its translation is CASSDGQVGIYEQYF.

This sequence joins TRBV7-2 and TRBJ1-2; the match to TRBD1 covers 7 bases. CDR1 SGHTA and CDR2 FQGNSA come from the germline V gene. After removal of 4 bases from V and 5 bases from J, the junction contained 7 bases not matched to a gene. The CDR3 extends over 14 amino acids. The CDR3 here is CASSYGTVYYGYTF. Written as DNA, the CDR3 is TGTGCCAGCAGCTACGGGACAGTCTATTATGGCTACACCTTC.

The chain has TRBV6-1 and TRBJ2-3, with 10 nucleotides matching TRBD2. Trimming cost V 4 bases and J 6 bases; bases outside gene matches: 10. This CDR3 region has 16 residues. The V gene's germline CDR1 is MNHNS and CDR2 SASEGT. CDR3 residues: CASSAGSGGATDTQYF. CDR3 bases: TGTGCCAGCAGTGCGGGGAGCGGGGGGGCCACGGATACGCAGTATTTT.

For this clone: Germline and junction disagree at one end, which may indicate a read error. V gene TRBV6-1 combines with J gene TRBJ1-1, with D uncertain. This CDR3 is 14 amino acids long. Per germline, CDR1 MNHNS and CDR2 SASEGT. CDR3 nucleotides: TGTGCCAGCTTGCTCGGGTTCTTGAACCCTGAAGCTTTCTTT. Translation: CASLLGFLNPEAFF.

The chain is built from TRBV28 and TRBJ1-1, with D hard to call. CDR3 length: 11 residues. V lost 5 bases to trimming and J lost 5 bases, with 6 bases between them. The germline gives CDR1 MDHEN, CDR2 SYDVKM. The CDR3 region is CASSRRTEAFF. The CDR3 DNA reads as TGTGCCAGCAGTAGGCGGACTGAAGCTTTCTTT.

This clone has only one observation. The chain couples TRBV6-1 to TRBJ2-3, with D tentatively TRBD1 (5 bases). CDR3 length: 15 residues. From germline, CDR1 is MNHNS and CDR2 SASEGT. Deletions cut 8 bases from V and 4 bases from J, with 19 bases between. This chain's CDR3 is CASFRALVGPDTQYF. CDR3 nucleotide sequence: TGTGCCAGCTTCAGGGCTCTAGTAGGCCCAGATACGCAGTATTTT.

V usage is TRBV28 and J usage is TRBJ2-7, with D maybe TRBD2 (7 bases). V gave up 3 bases and J gave up 2 bases, with 14 bases separating them. CDR3 length equals 15 residues. Germline-derived CDR1 and CDR2 are MDHEN and SYDVKM. CDR3 protein: CASSFQGRGAYEQYF. In DNA form, the CDR3 reads TGTGCCAGCAGTTTCCAGGGGAGGGGGGCCTACGAGCAGTACTTC.

This clone was counted a few times. The chain uses TRBV6-1 and TRBJ1-2; TRBD1 matches 8 bases. The germline V gene has CDR1 MNHNS and CDR2 SASEGT. This CDR3 spans 16 amino acids. Germline trimming cut 2 bases from V and 0 bases from J; bases unmatched to any gene: 5. The CDR3 bases are TGTGCCAGCAGTGAAATAGGACAGGGTGCTAACTATGGCTACACCTTC. Its translation is CASSEIGQGANYGYTF.